These T cell receptor beta chains were read from a single sample in a study of PD-1 blockade in classical Hodgkin lymphoma. The table came from immunoSEQ multiplex PCR; TCRdb's copy has only in-frame clones and leaves some out. The sample shows roughly 150,000 clones, around 84% of them seen only once. The sample was peripheral blood mononuclear cells (PBMCs), taken before the second cycle of nivolumab. These TCRs come from a human donor with classical Hodgkin lymphoma. Both conserved end residues are part of each CDR3. A D gene is named only where the DNA matches it firmly. Size values are once, few and many counts, or a class for expanded clones, and some rows have none.

>TRBJ1-6|.|TRBV6-6|.
TGTGCCAGCAGTTACTCCGAGGCGAATTCACCCCTCCACTTT
CASSYSEANSPLHF
>TRBJ2-3|.|TRBV18|.
TGTGCCAGCTCACCTGCTCGGGGGCCAGTAATTACAGATACGCAGTATTTT
CASSPARGPVITDTQYF
>TRBJ2-7|.|TRBV5-1|.
TGCGCCAGCAGCTTGGTCCCAGGGCAGGTTCCCTACGAGCAGTACTTC
CASSLVPGQVPYEQYF
>TRBJ2-3|.|TRBV4-2|.
TGTGCCAGCAGCCAAGATACGGCAGGGGGGGACACAGATACGCAGTATTTT
CASSQDTAGGDTDTQYF
>TRBJ2-7|TRBD1|TRBV10-3|.
TGTGCCATCAGTGGGGACAGGCCCTACGAGCAGTACTTC
CAISGDRPYEQYF
>TRBJ2-2|TRBD1|TRBV5-4|.
TGTGCCAGCAGCTTCAGAGGGGGCCACGGGGAGCTGTTTTTT
CASSFRGGHGELFF
>TRBJ2-5|TRBD1|TRBV7-2|.
TGTGCCAGCAGCCTGGGACAGGCCCAAGAGACCCAGTACTTC
CASSLGQAQETQYF
>TRBJ2-7|.|TRBV14|.
TGTGCCAGCGGGAGGACTTCCGAGCAGTACTTC
CASGRTSEQYF
>TRBJ2-3|TRBD2|TRBV10-3|.
TGTGCCATCAGCGCTACTAGCGACCGGGGCACAGATACGCAGTATTTT
CAISATSDRGTDTQYF
>TRBJ2-7|TRBD1|TRBV7-2|.
TGTGCCAGCAGCTTATACCCGACAGGGGGCAGGGCTTCCGAGCAGTACTTC
CASSLYPTGGRASEQYF
>TRBJ2-1|.|TRBV10-3|.
TGTGCCATCAGAGCGTCGGGCTTGGAGGGTGAGCAGTTCTTC
CAIRASGLEGEQFF
>TRBJ2-5|.|TRBV6-1|.
TGTGCCATCGATAGCAATAGATTCCGAGAGACCCAGTACTTC
CAIDSNRFRETQYF
>TRBJ2-2|.|TRBV5-1|many
TGCGCCAGTGAAATGGGGGGCGCGAACACCGGGGAGCTGTTTTTT
CASEMGGANTGELFF
>TRBJ1-1|.|TRBV18|.
TGTGCCAGCTCACCACCGCACCGACTCGACACTGAAGCTTTCTTT
CASSPPHRLDTEAFF
>TRBJ1-5|TRBD1|TRBV6-4|.
TGTGCCAGCAGTGAACGACAGGGAAATCAGCCCCAGCATTTT
CASSERQGNQPQHF
>TRBJ2-7|TRBD1|TRBV4-3|.
TGCGCCAGCAGCCAAGATGGGACAGCTTCCTACGAGCAGTACTTC
CASSQDGTASYEQYF
>TRBJ1-1|.|TRBV5-6|.
TGTGCCAGCAGCTTGATTGGGGAAGGAAAGGTGAACACTGAAGCTTTCTTT
CASSLIGEGKVNTEAFF
>TRBJ1-2|.|TRBV28|.
TGTGCCAGCAGTCCAATGAACTATGGCTACACCTTC
CASSPMNYGYTF
>TRBJ2-2|TRBD1|TRBV5-6|.
TGTGCCAGCAGCCCAGGGGGTGTCGGGGAGCTGTTTTTT
CASSPGGVGELFF